This TCR beta chain was observed in a study of graft-versus-host responses after intestinal transplantation. Whole-study context: Transplant recipients had multivisceral, liver-intestinal, or isolated intestinal grafts.

Study-wide results and caveats: Marrow from the recipient contained GvH clones, some of which had appeared first in ileum or blood. Patients with graft-donor T cell macrochimerism had high graft-versus-host to host-versus-graft clonal ratios in allografts.

V lost 0 bases, J lost 4 bases, and 3 bases stayed unmatched. CDR3 size: 16 residues. Germline V gives CDR1 LGHNA, CDR2 YNFKEQ. Repertoires were generated with immunoSEQ multiplex PCR, while TCRdb's copy carries only in-frame clones and drops some. Found here are fewer than 120,000 clones, just over 90% of them singletons; the top ten hold about 0.51%. This clone showed up just once. Its target is not known. Other DNA sequences in this sample translate to the same CDR3. The TCR comes from a human donor who received an intestinal transplant. The sequencing used unstimulated CD8+ T cells sorted from spleen or lymph node cells, collected before intestinal transplant. This chain uses TRBV4-2 with TRBJ2-7, with TRBD2 identical over 13 bases. The CDR3 nucleotides are TGTGCCAGCAGCCAAGAGGGACTAGCGGGACTTTACGAGCAGTACTTC. Translation: CASSQEGLAGLYEQYF.